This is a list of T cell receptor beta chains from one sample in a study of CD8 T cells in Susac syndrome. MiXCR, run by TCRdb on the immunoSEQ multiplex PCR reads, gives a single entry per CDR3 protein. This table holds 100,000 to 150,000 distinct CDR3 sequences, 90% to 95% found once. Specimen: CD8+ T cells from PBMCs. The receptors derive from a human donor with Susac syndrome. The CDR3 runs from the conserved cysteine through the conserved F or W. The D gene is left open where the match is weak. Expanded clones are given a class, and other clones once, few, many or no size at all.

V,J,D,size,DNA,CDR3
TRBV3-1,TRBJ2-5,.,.,TGTGCCAGCAGCCAAGAGAGACAGGAAGAGACCCAGTACTTC,CASSQERQEETQYF
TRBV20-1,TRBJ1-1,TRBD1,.,TGCAGTGCTAGAGATGGGGACAGACACACTGAAGCTTTCTTT,CSARDGDRHTEAFF
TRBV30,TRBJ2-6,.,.,TGTGCTAACGACGGGGCGTCGAGAAACTCTGGGGCCAACGTCCTGACTTTC,CANDGASRNSGANVLTF
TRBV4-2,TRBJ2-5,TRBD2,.,TGTGCCAGCAGCCAATTAGCGGGGGCCGAAGGCGAGACCCAGTACTTC,CASSQLAGAEGETQYF
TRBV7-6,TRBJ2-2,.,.,TGTGCCAGCAGCTTAGTGGGGGACGGCGCGAACACCGGGGAGCTGTTTTTT,CASSLVGDGANTGELFF
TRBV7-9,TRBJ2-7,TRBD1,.,TGTGCCAGCAGCTTAGCGGGACAGGGCTACGAGCAGTACTTC,CASSLAGQGYEQYF
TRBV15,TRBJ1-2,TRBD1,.,TGTGCCACCAGCAACAGGGACAGCTTATTTTATGGCTACACCTTC,CATSNRDSLFYGYTF
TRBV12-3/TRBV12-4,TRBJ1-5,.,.,TGTGCCAGCAGTTCCCTAGCACCCGGCAATCAGCCCCAGCATTTT,CASSSLAPGNQPQHF
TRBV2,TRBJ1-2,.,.,TGTGCCAGCGAAGACCCGGCAGGGGATTGGGGCTACACCTTC,CASEDPAGDWGYTF
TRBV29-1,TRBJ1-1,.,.,TGCAGCGTTGCCGGACCCGAGGAAGCTTTCTTT,CSVAGPEEAFF
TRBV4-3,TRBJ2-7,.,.,TGCGCCAGCAGCCAAGATAAATCCACAGGGTATCGGGGCGAGCAGTACTTC,CASSQDKSTGYRGEQYF
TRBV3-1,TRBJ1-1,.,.,TGTGCCAGCAGCTACACGGGGTTGAACACTGAAGCTTTCTTT,CASSYTGLNTEAFF
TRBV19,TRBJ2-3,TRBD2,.,TGTGCCAGTAGTATGATGGGACTAGCGGGGAAGAGCACAGATACGCAGTATTTT,CASSMMGLAGKSTDTQYF
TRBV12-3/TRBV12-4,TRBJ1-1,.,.,TGTGCCAGCAGTCCGGCGGGAACTGAAGCTTTCTTT,CASSPAGTEAFF
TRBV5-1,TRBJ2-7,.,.,TGCGCCAGCAGCTTGTTGGGGGCGAGGGAGCAGTACTTC,CASSLLGAREQYF
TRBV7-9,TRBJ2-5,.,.,TGTGCCAGCAGCCCCCCCTCCGACGGAGAGACCCAGTACTTC,CASSPPSDGETQYF
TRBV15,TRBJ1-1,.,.,TGTGCCACCAGCAGTGAACGGGGGGGTCCTGAAGCTTTCTTT,CATSSERGGPEAFF
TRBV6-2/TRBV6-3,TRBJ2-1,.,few,TGTGCCAGCAGTTACTCAGGCCACCTTGTGTACAATGAGCAGTTCTTC,CASSYSGHLVYNEQFF
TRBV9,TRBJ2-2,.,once,TGTGCCAGCAGCGTTTTGAGTACCGGGGAGCTGTTTTTT,CASSVLSTGELFF
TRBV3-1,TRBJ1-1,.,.,TGTGCCAGCAGCCAAGACCGGAGGGATAAGAACACTGAAGCTTTCTTT,CASSQDRRDKNTEAFF
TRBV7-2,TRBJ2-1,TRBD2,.,TGTGCCAGCAGCTTAGAATTAGCGGGGGGCTACAATGAGCAGTTCTTC,CASSLELAGGYNEQFF
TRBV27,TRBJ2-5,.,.,TGTGCCAGCAGTTTGTGGTCTCGGGGGGAGACCCAGTACTTC,CASSLWSRGETQYF
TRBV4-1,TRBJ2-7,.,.,TGCGCCAGCAGCCCATACTTAAGGTACGAGCAGTACTTC,CASSPYLRYEQYF
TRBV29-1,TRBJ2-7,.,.,TGCAGCGTTGAAGAACAGTCCTACGAGCAGTACTTC,CSVEEQSYEQYF
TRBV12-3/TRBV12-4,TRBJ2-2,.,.,TGTGCCAGCAGTCCTCAGGGGACCGGGGAGCTGTTTTTT,CASSPQGTGELFF
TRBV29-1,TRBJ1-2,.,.,TGCAGCGTTGACGCAGGGGTTGGCTACACCTTC,CSVDAGVGYTF
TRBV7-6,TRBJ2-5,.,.,TGTGCCAGCACCACCGGGGAGACCCAGTACTTC,CASTTGETQYF
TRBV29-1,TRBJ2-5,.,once,TGCAGCGTTGAAGAAGAACTACGGGAGACCCAGTACTTC,CSVEEELRETQYF
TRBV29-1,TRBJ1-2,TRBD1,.,TGCAGCGTTGAAGATAGAGCAGGGGGAGGCTATGGCTACACCTTC,CSVEDRAGGGYGYTF
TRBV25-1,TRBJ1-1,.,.,TGTGCCAGCAGTGGACCCCGGGAGCCGAACACTGAAGCTTTCTTT,CASSGPREPNTEAFF